What follows is one T cell receptor beta chain and its context. This record comes from a study of blood T cell repertoires in COVID-19. The wider study: The United States, Italy and Spain were the sources of the acute and convalescent COVID-19 samples. T cells, B-cell-depleted T cells, or PBMCs provided the cDNA or gDNA that served as material.

J lost 1 base, V lost 5 bases, and 6 bases had no gene match. Germline loops: CDR1 SGDLS, CDR2 YYNGEE. The CDR3 loop spans 16 amino acids. Study processing details: It was from reference gene primer amplification that nucleated cell counts were estimated. Libraries were prepared by immunoSEQ multiplex PCR; TCRdb keeps only in-frame clonotypes and omits some of them. D and trimming come from the DNA, and the V and J calls and clone size come from that table. The sample carries about 100,000 clones, more than 75% recorded once. The chain recombines TRBV9 with TRBJ1-1, with 12 bases lining up with TRBD1. The clonotype originates from a man aged 25 to 45 in a cohort sampled during active COVID-19. Sequenced sample: peripheral blood. The DNA of the CDR3 is TGTGCCAGCAGTGCTCCGGGACAGGGGGCGAACACTGAAGCTTTCTTT. Its protein is CASSAPGQGANTEAFF. Variable domain in full (rest from reference TRBV9 and TRBJ1-1): DSGVTQTPKHLITATGQRVTLRCSPRSGDLSVYWYQQSLDQGLQFLIQYYNGEERAKGNILERFSAQQFPDLHSELNLSSLELGDSALYFCASSAPGQGANTEAFFGQGTRLTVV.